This TCR beta chain comes out of a study of T cells in Graves' hyperthyroidism and ophthalmopathy. Regions amplified from RNA transcripts were the TCR beta CDR3 regions. TCR CDR3 regions were first amplified by RT-PCR with HTBI primers. TCRdb reprocessed the multiplex PCR reads with MiXCR, giving one entry per CDR3 protein. This sample has about 560,000 distinct CDR3 sequences; 12% to 15% occur once, and the top ten carry approximately 15%. Ten or more counts support this clonotype. What it binds is unknown. In germline, CDR1 is SGHTA, CDR2 FQGNSA. This CDR3 has 17 residues. V shed 5 bases, J shed 1 base, and the junction held 8 bases outside the gene matches. Aged 18 to 65, the patients had hyperthyroidism that was newly diagnosed and had lasted under 2 months. Study-level points and caveats: With a median lead of about six months before onset, the model predicted ophthalmopathy.

This chain joins TRBV7-2 and TRBJ2-3; TRBD2 matches 11 bases. Sequencing used blood. The TCR comes from a woman in her thirties or forties with Graves' hyperthyroidism. Here the CDR3 reads CASSASPGLAGTDTQYF. CDR3 DNA: TGTGCCAGCAGCGCCTCTCCGGGACTAGCGGGCACAGATACGCAGTATTTT.